This TCR beta chain was recorded in a study of T cells after yellow fever vaccination. Of note for this clonotype: Antigen unknown.

Making TCR cDNA involved 5'RACE template switching, which added UMIs and a universal primer site. TCRdb ran MiXCR on the 5' RACE reads and lists one entry per CDR3 protein. The sample gives approximately 580,000 distinct CDR3 sequences, 17% of which show up once; 17% is in the top ten. Study-level points and caveats: Any FACS-sorted repertoire could hold abundant clonotypes that contaminate it from the bulk population. Reappearing after the booster were most of the clones from primary vaccination (roughly 95% CD4, 70% to 90% CD8).

This TCR derives from a man in his late teens or twenties who received the YFV17D yellow fever vaccine. The specimen comprised PBMCs, sampled about 5 days after the first yellow fever vaccination.

In DNA, the CDR3 is TGTGCCAGCACCCCTACCCGGCGGGCCGCCACAGATACGCAGTATTTT. The encoded protein is CASTPTRRAATDTQYF. The chain is built from TRBV7-2 and TRBJ2-3; tentative D call: TRBD2 (5 bases). Trimming pared 7 bases from V and 2 bases from J, leaving 19 bases between. Germline V gives CDR1 SGHTA, CDR2 FQGNSA. This CDR3 has 16 amino acids. The variable domain in full, completed from reference TRBV7-2 and TRBJ2-3, reads GAGVSQSPSNKVTEKGKDVELRCDPISGHTALYWYRQSLGQGLEFLIYFQGNSAPDKSGLPSDRFSAERTGGSVSTLTIQRTQQEDSAVYLCASTPTRRAATDTQYFGPGTRLTVL.